Listed here are 15 T cell receptor beta chains from one sample, sequenced in a study of blood T cell repertoires in COVID-19. TCRdb's copy holds only in-frame clones and misses some; the assay was immunoSEQ multiplex PCR. The profile shows 150,000 to 200,000 clones, roughly 88% of them singletons. Input material: PBMCs or T cells enriched from blood (not recorded which). These receptor sequences come from a woman younger than 30 who had recovered from COVID-19.

Comment on this clone: The junction departs from the called germline gene at one end, perhaps through a read error. The rearrangement links TRBV18 to TRBJ1-6; TRBD1 matches 7 bases. The CDR3 loop spans 14 amino acids. CDR1 and CDR2 (germline): KGHSH, LQKENI. In DNA, the CDR3 is TGTGCCAGCTCGCCACAGGGGCAGGATTCACCCCTCCACTTT. Its translation is CASSPQGQDSPLHF.

The chain has TRBV6-1 and TRBJ1-6; tentative D call: TRBD1 (6 bases). Trimming removed 6 bases from V and 11 bases from J, with 17 bases in between. The CDR3 runs to 14 residues. CDR1 is MNHNS and CDR2 is SASEGT in the germline V gene. The CDR3 loop is CASSPRGGFTPLHF. The DNA for the CDR3 is TGTGCCAGCAGCCCCCGAGGGGGTTTTACACCCCTCCACTTT.

The J gene is TRBJ1-2, the V gene TRBV24-1, with TRBD1 matching over 7 bases. This CDR3 spans 13 amino acids. Germline assignment: CDR1 KGHDR and CDR2 SFDVKD. With V trimmed by 8 bases and J by 4 bases, 6 bases remained unmatched. The CDR3 protein is CATTDRDSYGYTF. As DNA, the CDR3 is TGTGCCACCACGGACCGGGACAGCTATGGCTACACCTTC.

This chain links TRBV28 with TRBJ1-5; maybe TRBD1 (5 bases). V gave up 4 bases and J gave up 4 bases, with 11 bases separating them. Germline V gene sequence: CDR1 MDHEN, CDR2 SYDVKM. The CDR3 runs 14 residues. In nucleotides, the CDR3 is TGTGCCAGCAGTTCGGTAGGGGAAAATCAGCCCCAGCATTTT. Residues: CASSSVGENQPQHF.

In its sample, this clone was seen once. J is TRBJ2-7 and V is TRBV5-8, with D tentatively TRBD1 (6 bases). V lost 7 bases and J 4 bases, leaving 18 bases between the germline ends. The CDR3 consists of 14 residues. Germline lookup yields CDR1 SGHTS and CDR2 YDEGEE. CDR3 DNA: TGTGCCAGCCCCTCTGAGGGGACAACTTACGAGCAGTACTTC. Amino acid sequence: CASPSEGTTYEQYF.

This chain links TRBV7-9 with TRBJ1-5; possibly TRBD1 for D (6 bases). This CDR3 has 14 residues. Per germline, CDR1 SEHNR and CDR2 FQNEAQ (reference sequence). V was clipped by 5 bases and J by 3 bases, with 11 bases between them. The CDR3 here is CASSTWTDNQPQHF. The CDR3 DNA follows: TGTGCCAGCAGCACCTGGACAGACAATCAGCCCCAGCATTTT.

In its sample, this clone was seen once. The chain combines TRBV10-3 with TRBJ1-2; 7 bases align to TRBD1. This CDR3 has 15 residues. Trimming cost V 2 bases and J 3 bases; bases outside gene matches: 6. Germline V gene data show CDR1 as ENHRY and CDR2 as SYGVKD. The CDR3 DNA is TGTGCCATCAGTGAGGGAACTACAGGGGACTATGGCTACACCTTC. This sequence encodes CAISEGTTGDYGYTF.

The rearrangement uses TRBV10-2 and TRBJ2-5, with D maybe TRBD2 (5 bases). Deletions cut 4 bases from V and 1 base from J, with 13 bases between. Germline-derived CDR1 and CDR2 are WSHSY and SAAADI. The CDR3 has 15 residues. The CDR3, as DNA: TGCGCCAGCAGTGGACGGGGAGAGGGCCAAGAGACCCAGTACTTC. Amino acids: CASSGRGEGQETQYF.

V gene TRBV6-1 combines with J gene TRBJ2-1; TRBD2 is a possible D gene (5 bases). CDR1 and CDR2 from the germline V gene are MNHNS and SASEGT. V dropped 3 bases and J dropped 4 bases, with 10 bases sitting between them. This CDR3 is built from 14 residues. This CDR3 is CASSEEVAYNEQFF. In DNA form, the CDR3 reads TGTGCCAGCAGTGAGGAGGTAGCTTACAATGAGCAGTTCTTC.

This chain links TRBV18 with TRBJ2-1, with TRBD2 identical over 9 bases. V dropped 3 bases and J dropped 2; count of bases not matched to a gene: 11. Per germline, CDR1 KGHSH and CDR2 LQKENI. This CDR3 has 18 amino acids. CDR3 sequence: CASSPPAGGPEAYNEQFF. The DNA of the CDR3 is TGTGCCAGCTCACCCCCTGCGGGGGGGCCCGAAGCCTACAATGAGCAGTTCTTC.

This sequence joins TRBV25-1 and TRBJ2-7; 9 positions match TRBD1. V was clipped by 5 bases and J by 3 bases; unmatched bases: 8. The CDR3 spans 15 residues. Per the germline V gene, CDR1 is MGHDK and CDR2 is SYGVNS. CDR3 protein: CASSRTGTGNYEQYF. The DNA of the CDR3 is TGTGCCAGCAGTCGAACCGGGACAGGGAACTACGAGCAGTACTTC.

This chain connects TRBV2 to TRBJ1-2; D call uncertain. This CDR3 is built from 14 residues. Germline assignment: CDR1 SNHLY and CDR2 FYNNEI. Trimming took off 2 bases at V and 8 bases at J, with 15 bases between the two ends. CDR3 DNA sequence: TGTGCCAGCAGTGAATATAGATCAGCCGGGGGCTACACCTTC. It codes for CASSEYRSAGGYTF.

This clone was seen once. Different DNA sequences within this sample yield the same CDR3. The chain joins TRBV6-5 to TRBJ2-7, with 9 bases matching TRBD1. Germline trimming cut 6 bases from V and 4 bases from J; bases unmatched to any gene: 4. The CDR3 loop spans 13 amino acids. The germline gives CDR1 MNHEY, CDR2 SVGAGI. The CDR3 coding sequence is TGTGCCAGCAGCCGACAGGGGGTGTACGAGCAGTACTTC. Amino acid sequence: CASSRQGVYEQYF.

V is TRBV5-6 and J is TRBJ2-1; 13 bases agree with TRBD2. The CDR3 totals 16 residues. V shed 0 bases and J 4 bases; nucleotides not matched to a gene: 1. From germline, CDR1 is SGHDT and CDR2 YYEEEE. The CDR3 reads CASSLVGLAGYNEQFF. In nucleotides, the CDR3 is TGTGCCAGCAGCTTGGTGGGACTAGCGGGATACAATGAGCAGTTCTTC.

The chain is built from TRBV19 and TRBJ1-4; perhaps TRBD1 as D (5 bases). Germline-derived CDR1 and CDR2 are LNHDA and SQIVND (reference sequence). The CDR3 length is 15 residues. Deletions cut 3 bases from V and 4 bases from J, with 12 bases between. In nucleotides, the CDR3 is TGTGCCAGTAGTATCCTGACAGCTCTTAATGAAAAACTGTTTTTT. This translates into CASSILTALNEKLFF.